This T cell receptor (beta chain) is from a study of blood T cell repertoires in COVID-19. Study-wide context: The origin of the acute and convalescent COVID-19 samples was the United States, Italy and Spain. PBMCs, B-cell-depleted T cells, or T cells were the source of the cDNA or gDNA that made up the material.

In the source study's methods: Amplification with reference gene primers provided the estimates of nucleated cell counts. Clones were sequenced by immunoSEQ multiplex PCR, and TCRdb holds only the in-frame ones, with some missing. V, J and clone size were drawn from that table, and D and trimming were deduced from the DNA. The data hold some 230,000 clones, with just over 85% observed a single time. This CDR3 spans 16 amino acids. Germline loops: CDR1 SGHTA, CDR2 FQGNSA. J was trimmed by 3 bases and V by 5 bases; bases with no gene match: 7. This clonotype was sampled from a man aged 25 to 40 who had recovered from COVID-19. This chain uses TRBV7-2 with TRBJ1-3; 10 nucleotides align to TRBD1. Sequencing was performed on peripheral blood. This CDR3 is CASSVRQGAFGNTIYF. The CDR3 region has the DNA TGTGCCAGCAGCGTTCGACAGGGGGCCTTTGGAAACACCATATATTTT.